The next 6 T cell receptor beta chains were all read from a single sample in a study of a mutant IDH1 vaccine in newly diagnosed glioma. Clones were sequenced by immunoSEQ multiplex PCR, and TCRdb holds only the in-frame ones, with some missing. Among tens of thousands of clones listed, around 84% were seen once. These receptors are not linked to any known antigen. Time point defined: week 11, during vaccination. Doses comprised 300 ug of mutant IDH1 20-mer peptide each, plus topical imiquimod. The input for sequencing was PBMCs, taken from a glioma patient whose treatment included an IDH1 peptide vaccine. These receptors were collected from a man aged 35-49 years with glioma.

This clone was counted between two and nine times. The chain joins TRBV5-1 to TRBJ2-1; 7 bases match TRBD1. V trimming: 0 bases; J trimming: 2 bases; junction bases outside the gene matches: 2. This CDR3 is 15 amino acids long. CDR1 and CDR2 (germline): SGHRS, YFSETQ. CDR3 protein: CASSLGQGAYNEQFF. CDR3 in DNA: TGCGCCAGCAGCTTGGGACAGGGAGCCTACAATGAGCAGTTCTTC.

CDR3 DNA: TGTGCCAGCTCACCGGGTAACCCATCTTACGAGCAGTACTTC. It encodes CASSPGNPSYEQYF. This rearrangement joins TRBV18 to TRBJ2-7; D remains unclear. Germline V gives CDR1 KGHSH, CDR2 LQKENI. The germline V and J ends were trimmed by 3 bases and 4 bases, with 13 bases remaining between them. The CDR3 is 14 residues long.

The V call is TRBV7-9, the J call TRBJ1-5, with D maybe TRBD1 (5 bases). Germline V lookup: CDR1 SEHNR, CDR2 FQNEAQ (reference sequence). Trimming took off 1 base at V and 6 bases at J, with 16 bases between the two ends. CDR3 size: 16 residues. CDR3 sequence reads: CASSLELGRVGQPQHF. In DNA form, the CDR3 reads TGTGCCAGCAGCTTAGAGTTAGGCAGGGTAGGTCAGCCCCAGCATTTT.

V is TRBV7-6 and J is TRBJ1-2, with 7 bases matching TRBD1. Germline CDR1 SGHVS, CDR2 FNYEAQ. The CDR3 loop spans 13 amino acids. Germline trimming cut 5 bases from V and 3 bases from J; bases unmatched to any gene: 3. The CDR3 loop reads CASSPTGDYGYTF. The CDR3 bases are TGTGCCAGCAGCCCCACAGGGGACTATGGCTACACCTTC.

The genes are TRBV5-6 and TRBJ1-2; D unresolved. Trimming cost V 0 bases and J 0 bases, with 6 bases left between them. From germline, CDR1 is SGHDT and CDR2 YYEEEE. CDR3 length equals 14 residues. DNA for the CDR3: TGTGCCAGCAGCTTGGGTCAGGCTAACTATGGCTACACCTTC. As protein: CASSLGQANYGYTF.

Judged by abundance, this clone is medium-sized (0.01 to 0.1%). This chain joins TRBV28 and TRBJ1-2; D remains ambiguous. Trimming pared 3 bases from V and 8 bases from J, leaving 13 bases between. The CDR3 sequence is 13 residues long. Germline V lookup: CDR1 MDHEN, CDR2 SYDVKM. CDR3 amino acids: CASSFVDSLGYTF. DNA of the CDR3: TGTGCCAGCAGTTTCGTTGACTCTTTGGGCTACACCTTC.